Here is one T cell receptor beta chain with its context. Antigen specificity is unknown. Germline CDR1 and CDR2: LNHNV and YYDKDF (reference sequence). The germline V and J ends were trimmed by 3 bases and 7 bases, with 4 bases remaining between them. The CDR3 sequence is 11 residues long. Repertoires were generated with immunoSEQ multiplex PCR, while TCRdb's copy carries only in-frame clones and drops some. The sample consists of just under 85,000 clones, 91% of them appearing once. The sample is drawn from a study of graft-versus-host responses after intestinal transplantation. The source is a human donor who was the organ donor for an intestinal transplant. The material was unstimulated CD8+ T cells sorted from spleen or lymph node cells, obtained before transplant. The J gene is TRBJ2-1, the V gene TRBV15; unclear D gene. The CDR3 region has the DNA TGTGCCACCAGCAGGGGGAATGAGCAGTTCTTC. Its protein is CATSRGNEQFF. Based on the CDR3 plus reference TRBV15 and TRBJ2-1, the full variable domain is DAMVIQNPRYQVTQFGKPVTLSCSQTLNHNVMYWYQQKSSQAPKLLFHYYDKDFNNEADTPDNFQSRRPNTSFCFLDIRSPGLGDTAMYLCATSRGNEQFFGPGTRLTVL.